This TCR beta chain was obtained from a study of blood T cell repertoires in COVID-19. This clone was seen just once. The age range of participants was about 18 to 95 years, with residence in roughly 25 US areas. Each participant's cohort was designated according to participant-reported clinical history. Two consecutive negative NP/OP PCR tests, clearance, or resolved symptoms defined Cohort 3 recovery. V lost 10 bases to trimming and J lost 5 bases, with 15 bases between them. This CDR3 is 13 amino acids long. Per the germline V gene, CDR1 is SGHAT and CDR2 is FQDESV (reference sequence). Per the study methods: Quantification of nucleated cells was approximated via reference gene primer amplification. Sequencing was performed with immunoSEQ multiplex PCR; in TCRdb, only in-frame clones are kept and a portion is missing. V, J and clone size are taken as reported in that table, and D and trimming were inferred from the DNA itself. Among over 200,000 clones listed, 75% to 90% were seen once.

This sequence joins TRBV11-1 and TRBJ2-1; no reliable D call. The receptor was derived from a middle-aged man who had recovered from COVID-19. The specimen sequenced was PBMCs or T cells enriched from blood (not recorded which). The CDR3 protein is CATRLTLDNEQFF. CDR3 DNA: TGTGCCACCCGACTGACGCTGGACAATGAGCAGTTCTTC.